Following are 10 T cell receptor beta chains from one sample sequenced in a study of T cell responses to AZD1222 COVID-19 vaccine. Sequencing used immunoSEQ multiplex PCR; TCRdb keeps in-frame clones, though not all of them. Here the sample spans roughly 120,000 clones, 81% being singletons. The material sequenced was peripheral blood, taken on day 0 of AZD1222 vaccination. These receptor sequences come from an adult in good health.

In this sample, this clone turned up once. The chain links TRBV28 to TRBJ1-5; D gene uncertain. V lost 8 bases, J lost 3 bases, and 11 bases lay in between. Germline V gene sequence: CDR1 MDHEN, CDR2 SYDVKM. The CDR3 is 13 residues long. The CDR3 is CASSLRPNQPQHF. The CDR3 DNA reads TGTGCCAGCTCACTCAGGCCCAATCAGCCCCAGCATTTT. Variable domain in full (rest from reference TRBV28 and TRBJ1-5): DVKVTQSSRYLVKRTGEKVFLECVQDMDHENMFWYRQDPGLGLRLIYFSYDVKMKEKGDIPEGYSVSREKKERFSLILESASTNQTSMYLCASSLRPNQPQHFGDGTRLSIL.

This clone appeared a single time. The DNA of the CDR3 is TGTGCCTGGAGCCCTTCCCGGAACACCATATATTTT. It translates to CAWSPSRNTIYF. The genes are TRBV30 and TRBJ1-3; D remains unclear. Trimming pared 3 bases from V and 7 bases from J, leaving 10 bases between. This CDR3 comprises 12 residues. Germline loops: CDR1 GTSNPN, CDR2 SVGIG (reference sequence).

This clone came up once. This sequence joins TRBV9 and TRBJ2-3; a weak D match, TRBD2 (5 bases). Germline assignment: CDR1 SGDLS and CDR2 YYNGEE. V shed 4 bases and J shed 3 bases, with 12 bases lying between them. CDR3 length: 14 residues. The CDR3 DNA is TGTGCCAGCAGCACAGAGAGGAGGACAGATACGCAGTATTTT. It specifies CASSTERRTDTQYF.

This clone was found once. DNA of the CDR3: TGTGCCAGCAGCTTCGAGCAACCGGGGGCCGGGGAGCTGTTTTTT. Its protein is CASSFEQPGAGELFF. The genes are TRBV11-2 and TRBJ2-2; D is perhaps TRBD2 (6 bases). Per the germline V gene, CDR1 is SGHAT and CDR2 is FQNNGV. CDR3 size: 15 residues. With 3 bases removed from V and 6 bases from J, the gap between germline ends came to 14 bases. Using reference TRBV11-2 and TRBJ2-2 for the parts outside the CDR3, the full variable domain is EAGVAQSPRYKIIEKRQSVAFWCNPISGHATLYWYQQILGQGPKLLIQFQNNGVVDDSQLPKDRFSAERLKGVDSTLKIQPAKLEDSAVYLCASSFEQPGAGELFFGEGSRLTVL.

This clone was seen only once. The gene calls are TRBV28 and TRBJ2-1, with a tentative D call TRBD2 (5 bases). Germline V gives CDR1 MDHEN, CDR2 SYDVKM. Between the trimmed V and J ends, which lost 2 bases and 7 bases, there was a span of 9 bases. The length of the CDR3 is 13 residues. The CDR3 DNA reads as TGTGCCAGCAGTTTAGGCGGGTGGAATGAGCAGTTCTTC. Amino acid sequence: CASSLGGWNEQFF.

This sequence joins TRBV28 and TRBJ1-5; D uncertain. Trimming stripped 3 bases from V and 7 bases from J, with 4 bases between. CDR3 size: 11 residues. Germline CDR1 and CDR2: MDHEN and SYDVKM. The CDR3 nucleotides are TGTGCCAGCAGTTTCGAGCAGCCCCAGCATTTT. It translates to CASSFEQPQHF.

The chain links TRBV5-1 to TRBJ2-5; 9 nucleotides match TRBD2. The J segment lost 2 bases and the V segment lost 1 base, leaving 9 bases of the junction unmatched. This CDR3 has 17 residues. Looked up from germline, CDR1 is SGHRS and CDR2 is YFSETQ. The CDR3, as DNA: TGCGCCAGCAGCTTGTCAGTCCTAGCGGGGTATCAAGAGACCCAGTACTTC. This codes for CASSLSVLAGYQETQYF.

This clone was detected only once. The chain uses TRBV28 and TRBJ2-1; 8 bases map to TRBD1. The germline V gene has CDR1 MDHEN and CDR2 SYDVKM. The CDR3 is 15 residues long. V was clipped by 2 bases and J by 5 bases; unmatched bases: 5. CDR3 amino acids: CASSLLDRGNNEQFF. CDR3 in DNA: TGTGCCAGCAGTTTACTTGACAGGGGCAACAATGAGCAGTTCTTC.

The CDR3 here is CASSSILRLAGWSNEQFF. The CDR3 DNA is TGTGCCAGCAGCTCCATTCTTAGACTAGCGGGTTGGAGCAATGAGCAGTTCTTC. The V and J genes are TRBV5-6 and TRBJ2-1; 10 nucleotides align to TRBD2. The V gene's germline CDR1 is SGHDT and CDR2 YYEEEE. This CDR3 region has 18 residues. The V and J ends lost 3 bases and 6 bases, in that order; junction bases with no gene match: 15. Full variable domain (missing parts from reference TRBV5-6 and TRBJ2-1): DAGVTQSPTHLIKTRGQQVTLRCSPKSGHDTVSWYQQALGQGPQFIFQYYEEEERQRGNFPDRFSGHQFPNYSSELNVNALLLGDSALYLCASSSILRLAGWSNEQFFGPGTRLTVL.

This clone was counted between two and nine times. This chain connects TRBV24-1 to TRBJ2-1, with 14 nucleotides matching TRBD2. The CDR3 covers 18 residues. The germline CDR1 and CDR2 sequences are KGHDR and SFDVKD. V lost 2 bases and J lost 2; bases outside the gene matches: 4. CDR3 nucleotides: TGTGCCACCAGTGATTCAGGACTAGCGGGAGGCCCCTACAATGAGCAGTTCTTC. Protein sequence: CATSDSGLAGGPYNEQFF.